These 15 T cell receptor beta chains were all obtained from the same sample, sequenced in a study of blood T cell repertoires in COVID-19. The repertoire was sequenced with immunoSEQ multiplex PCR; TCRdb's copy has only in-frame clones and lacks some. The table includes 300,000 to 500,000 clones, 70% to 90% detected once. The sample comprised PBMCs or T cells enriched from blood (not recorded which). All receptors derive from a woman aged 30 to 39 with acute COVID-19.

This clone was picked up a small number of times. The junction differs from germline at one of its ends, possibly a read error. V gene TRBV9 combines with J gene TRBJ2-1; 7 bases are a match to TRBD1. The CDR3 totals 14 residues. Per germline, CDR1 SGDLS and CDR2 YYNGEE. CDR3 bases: TGTGCCAGCAGCGTATATCGACAGGGCGCCCCTCTTCTCTTC. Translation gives CASSVYRQGAPLLF.

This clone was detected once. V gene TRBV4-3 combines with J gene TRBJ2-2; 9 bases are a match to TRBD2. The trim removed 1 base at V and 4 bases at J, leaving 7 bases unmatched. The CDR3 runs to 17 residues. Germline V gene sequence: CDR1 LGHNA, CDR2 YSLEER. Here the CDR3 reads CASSQVAGGLATGELFF. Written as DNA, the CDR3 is TGCGCCAGCAGCCAAGTTGCGGGGGGGCTTGCCACCGGGGAGCTGTTTTTT.

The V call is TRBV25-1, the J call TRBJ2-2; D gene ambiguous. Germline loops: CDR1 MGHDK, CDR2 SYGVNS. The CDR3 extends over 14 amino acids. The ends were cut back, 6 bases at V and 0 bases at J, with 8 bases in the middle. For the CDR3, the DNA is TGTGCCAGCAGATCAGTCGCGAACACCGGGGAGCTGTTTTTT. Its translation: CASRSVANTGELFF.

CDR3 sequence reads: CASRRDRSSYNSPLHF. DNA for the CDR3: TGTGCCAGCAGAAGAGACAGGAGCTCCTATAATTCACCCCTCCACTTT. The gene calls are TRBV28 and TRBJ1-6, with D maybe TRBD1 (6 bases). CDR1 is MDHEN, CDR2 SYDVKM, per germline. V dropped 6 bases and J dropped 0 bases, with 12 bases sitting between them. The CDR3 totals 16 residues.

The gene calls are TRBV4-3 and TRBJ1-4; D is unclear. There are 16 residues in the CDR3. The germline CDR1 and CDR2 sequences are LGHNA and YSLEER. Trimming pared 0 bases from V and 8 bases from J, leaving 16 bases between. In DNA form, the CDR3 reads TGCGCCAGCAGCCAAGATCTCGGGTGGGAGAGGGAAAAACTGTTTTTT. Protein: CASSQDLGWEREKLFF.

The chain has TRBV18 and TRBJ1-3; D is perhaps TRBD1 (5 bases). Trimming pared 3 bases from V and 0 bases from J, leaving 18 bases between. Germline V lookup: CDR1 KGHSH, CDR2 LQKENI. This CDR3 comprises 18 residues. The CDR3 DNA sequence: TGTGCCAGCTCACCCTTTAGCAGAACAGGCCACTCTGGAAACACCATATATTTT. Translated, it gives CASSPFSRTGHSGNTIYF.

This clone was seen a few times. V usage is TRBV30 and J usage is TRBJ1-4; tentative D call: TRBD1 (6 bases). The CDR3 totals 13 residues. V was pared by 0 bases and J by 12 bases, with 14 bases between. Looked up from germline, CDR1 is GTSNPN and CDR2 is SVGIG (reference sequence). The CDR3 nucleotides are TGTGCCTGGAGTGTTGGACAGTTAACGGAACTGTTTTTT. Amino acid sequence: CAWSVGQLTELFF. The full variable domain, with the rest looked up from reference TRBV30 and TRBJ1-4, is SQTIHQWPATLVQPVGSPLSLECTVEGTSNPNLYWYRQAAGRGLQLLFYSVGIGQISSEVPQNLSASRPQDRQFILSSKKLLLSDSGFYLCAWSVGQLTELFFGSGTQLSVL.

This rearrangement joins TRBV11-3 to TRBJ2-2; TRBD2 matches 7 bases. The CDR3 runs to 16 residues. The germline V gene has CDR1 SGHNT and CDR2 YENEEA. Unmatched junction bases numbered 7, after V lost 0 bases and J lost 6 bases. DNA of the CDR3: TGTGCCAGCAGCTTAGATCGGGGGGAGATCTCCGGGGAGCTGTTTTTT. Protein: CASSLDRGEISGELFF.

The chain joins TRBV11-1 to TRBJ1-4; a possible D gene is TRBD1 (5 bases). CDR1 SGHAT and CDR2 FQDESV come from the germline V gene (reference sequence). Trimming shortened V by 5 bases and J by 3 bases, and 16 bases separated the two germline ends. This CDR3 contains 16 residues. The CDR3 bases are TGTGCCAGCAGCCTTTCCAGGGTCCCGGCTAATGAAAAACTGTTTTTT. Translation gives CASSLSRVPANEKLFF.

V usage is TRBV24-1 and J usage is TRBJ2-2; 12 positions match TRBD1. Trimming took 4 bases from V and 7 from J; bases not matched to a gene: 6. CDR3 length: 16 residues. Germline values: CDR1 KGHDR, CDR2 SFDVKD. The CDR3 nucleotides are TGTGCCACCAGTGAGTTGGGACAGGGGGCCGGCGGGGAGCTGTTTTTT. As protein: CATSELGQGAGGELFF.

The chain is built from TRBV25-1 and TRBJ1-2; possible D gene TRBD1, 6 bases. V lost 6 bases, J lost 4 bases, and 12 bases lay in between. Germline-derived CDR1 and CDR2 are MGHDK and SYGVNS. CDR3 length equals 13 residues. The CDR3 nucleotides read TGTGCCAGCAGCAGACAGGAGCCCTATGGCTACACCTTC. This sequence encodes CASSRQEPYGYTF.

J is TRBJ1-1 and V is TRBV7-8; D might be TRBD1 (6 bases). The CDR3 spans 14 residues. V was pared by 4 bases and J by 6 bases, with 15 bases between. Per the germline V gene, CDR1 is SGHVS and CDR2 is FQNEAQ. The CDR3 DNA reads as TGTGCCAGCAGCTCTAGAGCGGGGGCTTCTGAAGCTTTCTTT. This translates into CASSSRAGASEAFF.

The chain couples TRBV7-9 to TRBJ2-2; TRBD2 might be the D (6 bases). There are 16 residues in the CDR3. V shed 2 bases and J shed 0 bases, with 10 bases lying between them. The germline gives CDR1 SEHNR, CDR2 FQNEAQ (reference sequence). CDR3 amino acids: CASSLWGGANTGELFF. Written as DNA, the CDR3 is TGTGCCAGCAGCTTATGGGGCGGGGCGAACACCGGGGAGCTGTTTTTT. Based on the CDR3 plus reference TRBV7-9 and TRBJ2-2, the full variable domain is DTGVSQNPRHKITKRGQNVTFRCDPISEHNRLYWYRQTLGQGPEFLTYFQNEAQLEKSRLLSDRFSAERPKGSFSTLEIQRTEQGDSAMYLCASSLWGGANTGELFFGEGSRLTVL.

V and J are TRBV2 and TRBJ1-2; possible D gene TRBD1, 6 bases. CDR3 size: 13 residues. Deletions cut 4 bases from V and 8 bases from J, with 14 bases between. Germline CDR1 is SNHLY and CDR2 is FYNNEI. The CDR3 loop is CASSAQGLGGYTF. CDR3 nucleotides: TGTGCCAGCAGTGCCCAGGGGTTGGGGGGCTACACCTTC.

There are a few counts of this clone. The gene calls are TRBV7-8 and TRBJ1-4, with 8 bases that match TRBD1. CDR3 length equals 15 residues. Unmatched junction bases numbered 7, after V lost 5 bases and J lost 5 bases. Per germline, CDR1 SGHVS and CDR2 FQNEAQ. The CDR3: CASSNGQGKNEKLFF. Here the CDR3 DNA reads TGTGCCAGCAGCAACGGACAGGGAAAAAATGAAAAACTGTTTTTT.